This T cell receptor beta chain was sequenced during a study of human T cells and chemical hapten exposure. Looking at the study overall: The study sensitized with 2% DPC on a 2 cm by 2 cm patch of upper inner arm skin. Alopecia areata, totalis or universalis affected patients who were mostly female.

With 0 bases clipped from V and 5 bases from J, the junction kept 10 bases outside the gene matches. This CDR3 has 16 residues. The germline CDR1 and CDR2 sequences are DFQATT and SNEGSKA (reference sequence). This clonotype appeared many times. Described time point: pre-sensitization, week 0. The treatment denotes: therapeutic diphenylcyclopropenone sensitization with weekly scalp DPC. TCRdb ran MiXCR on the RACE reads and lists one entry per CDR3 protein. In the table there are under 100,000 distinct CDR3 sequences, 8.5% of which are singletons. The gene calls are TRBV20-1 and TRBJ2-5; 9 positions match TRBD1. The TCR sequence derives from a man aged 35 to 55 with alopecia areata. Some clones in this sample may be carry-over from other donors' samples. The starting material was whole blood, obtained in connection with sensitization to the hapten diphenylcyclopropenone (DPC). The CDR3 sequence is CSARDRAGTGTETQYF. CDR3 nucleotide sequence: TGCAGTGCTAGAGATCGCGCCGGGACAGGGACTGAGACCCAGTACTTC.